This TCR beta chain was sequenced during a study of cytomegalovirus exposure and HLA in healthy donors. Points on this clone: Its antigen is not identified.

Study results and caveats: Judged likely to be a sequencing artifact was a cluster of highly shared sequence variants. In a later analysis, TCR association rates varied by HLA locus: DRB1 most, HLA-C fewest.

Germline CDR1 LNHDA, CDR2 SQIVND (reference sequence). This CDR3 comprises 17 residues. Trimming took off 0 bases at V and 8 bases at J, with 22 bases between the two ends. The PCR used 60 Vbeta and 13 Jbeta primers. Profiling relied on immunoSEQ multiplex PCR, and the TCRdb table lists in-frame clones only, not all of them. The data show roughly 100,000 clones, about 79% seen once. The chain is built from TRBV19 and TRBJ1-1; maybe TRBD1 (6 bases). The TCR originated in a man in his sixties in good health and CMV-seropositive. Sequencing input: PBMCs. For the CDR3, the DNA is TGTGCCAGTAGTATAGATCTCTACCGGGTAATAACAGGGGAAGCTTTCTTT. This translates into CASSIDLYRVITGEAFF.